This T cell receptor (beta chain) was captured in a study of shared clonotypes between healthy human individuals. Whole-study context: In total, the donors were a couple of women and a few men aged 18 to 49. Three plates each covered CD4 naive and memory; CD8 naive two, CD8 memory one.

The naive CD8 fraction comprised CD45RO-negative cells positively selected for CCR7 and excluded terminally differentiated effector memory CD45RA+ cells. At a deep level, the assay was run. In the authors' methods: Junction-only immunoSEQ data arrived without quality scores, meaning filtering differed. Measured with immunoSEQ multiplex PCR; TCRdb has only the in-frame clones, and not every one. D and trimming were read from the DNA, whereas the V and J calls and clone size are those reported in that table. Found here are roughly 2 million clones, about 95% of them singletons; the top ten hold about 1.1%. CDR1 and CDR2 (germline): MNHEY, SMNVEV (reference sequence). Trimming took 4 bases from V and 3 from J; bases not matched to a gene: 5. This CDR3 is 14 amino acids long.

This clonotype was sampled from a man aged 18 to 30 in good health. The sample taken for sequencing was naive CD8+ T cells sorted from blood. The chain couples TRBV27 to TRBJ2-5; TRBD1 matches at 7 bases. The CDR3 DNA reads as TGTGCCAGCAGTTCCTCCGACAGGGAAGAGACCCAGTACTTC. Translated, it gives CASSSSDREETQYF.